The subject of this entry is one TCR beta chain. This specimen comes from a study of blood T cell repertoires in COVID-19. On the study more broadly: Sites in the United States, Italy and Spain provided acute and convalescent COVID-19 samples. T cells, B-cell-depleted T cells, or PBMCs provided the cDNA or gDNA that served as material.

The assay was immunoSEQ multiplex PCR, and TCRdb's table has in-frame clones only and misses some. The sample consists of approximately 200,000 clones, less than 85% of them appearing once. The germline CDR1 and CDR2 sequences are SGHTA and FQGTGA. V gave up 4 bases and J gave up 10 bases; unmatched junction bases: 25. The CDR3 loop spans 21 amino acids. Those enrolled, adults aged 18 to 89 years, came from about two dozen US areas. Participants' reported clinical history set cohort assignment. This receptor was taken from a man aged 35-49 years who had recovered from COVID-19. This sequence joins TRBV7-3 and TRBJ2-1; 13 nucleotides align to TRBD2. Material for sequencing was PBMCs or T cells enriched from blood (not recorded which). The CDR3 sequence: CASSYYSPDRNLGLAGVEQFF. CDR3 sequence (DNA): TGTGCCAGCAGCTATTATTCTCCCGACAGGAACCTAGGACTAGCGGGAGTGGAGCAGTTCTTC.